Listed here is a single T cell receptor (beta chain). CDR1 and CDR2 (germline): LGHDT, YNNKEL (reference sequence). V shed 2 bases and J shed 6 bases, with 8 bases lying between them. This CDR3 is built from 13 residues. One entry per CDR3 protein, called by TCRdb with MiXCR from the RT-PCR reads. The table shows hundreds of thousands of distinct CDR3 sequences, with 13% to 15% occurring only once. This TCR was recovered from a female donor in good health, serving as a healthy control. Sequenced: memory CD4+ T cells from blood. This chain connects TRBV3-1 to TRBJ2-1, with D perhaps TRBD2 (5 bases). The CDR3 DNA reads TGTGCCAGCAGCCAACTACTAGTCAATGAGCAGTTCTTC. Translating it yields CASSQLLVNEQFF.